A selection of T cell receptor beta chains follows, all from one sample in a study of blood T cell repertoires in COVID-19. Produced via immunoSEQ multiplex PCR; TCRdb's table is partial and in-frame only. The sample comprises approximately 85,000 clones, 85% to 90% of which are singletons, and about 20% rests with the top ten. Sequenced input: peripheral blood. These receptors all come from a woman of 80 years or more in a cohort sampled during active or convalescent COVID-19. Each CDR3 is given with its conserved first and last residue. The D gene is left open where the match is weak. Not all rows give a size; the values are once, few, many and, for expanded clones, a class.

TRBJ2-1 | once | TRBD1 | TRBV5-6 | TGTGCCAGCAGCTTGGTAAAGGGGGCGCGGAATGAGCAGTTCTTC | CASSLVKGARNEQFF
TRBJ2-3 | NA | TRBD2 | TRBV11-2 | TGTGCCAGCAGCTGGGGACTATTCACAGATACGCAGTATTTT | CASSWGLFTDTQYF
TRBJ1-2 | NA | NA | TRBV5-1 | TGCGCCAGCAGCTCTGGCGGTGGCTACACCTTC | CASSSGGGYTF
TRBJ2-2 | NA | NA | TRBV9 | TGTGCCAGCAGCGTAGAGAACATCCCCGGGGAGCTGTTTTTT | CASSVENIPGELFF
TRBJ2-2 | once | TRBD2 | TRBV2 | TGTGCCAGCAGAAGACTAGCGGAGAACACCGGGGAGCTGTTTTTT | CASRRLAENTGELFF
TRBJ2-3 | NA | TRBD2 | TRBV11-2 | TGTGCCAGCAGCTTAGACGGCGGGAGTCCCACAGATACGCAGTATTTT | CASSLDGGSPTDTQYF
TRBJ2-3 | once | NA | TRBV15 | TGTGCCACCAGCAGAGGGGCCGGGACTTCTAGCACAGATACGCAGTATTTT | CATSRGAGTSSTDTQYF
TRBJ2-7 | NA | TRBD1 | TRBV2 | TGTGCCAGCAGTGAACAGGGGGCCGGCGAGCAGTACTTC | CASSEQGAGEQYF
TRBJ1-1 | NA | TRBD1 | TRBV5-4 | TGTGCCAGCAGCTCCCCCTCAGGGGGCACTGAAGCTTTCTTT | CASSSPSGGTEAFF
TRBJ2-7 | NA | TRBD1 | TRBV5-6 | TGTGCCAGCAGCCAAGTCGACAGGGGAAGGGGCGAGCAGTACTTC | CASSQVDRGRGEQYF
TRBJ2-3 | NA | NA | TRBV5-1 | TGCGCCAGCAGCTGGGACTCGATGGTGGGCACAGATACGCAGTATTTT | CASSWDSMVGTDTQYF
TRBJ1-3 | NA | NA | TRBV7-9 | TGTGCCAGCAGCTTAGTTGGGGCCTCTGGAAACACCATATATTTT | CASSLVGASGNTIYF
TRBJ1-1 | NA | TRBD1 | TRBV6-1 | TGTGCCAGCAGTGATGACAGGGGGCTGAACACTGAAGCTTTCTTT | CASSDDRGLNTEAFF
TRBJ2-1 | NA | TRBD2 | TRBV10-1 | TGCGCCAGCAGTGAGTTGGCGACTAGCGGGAACAATGAGCAGTTCTTC | CASSELATSGNNEQFF
TRBJ2-1 | NA | TRBD2 | TRBV28 | TGTGCCAGCAGTTTTGAGGCTAGCGGAGACAATGAGCAGTTCTTC | CASSFEASGDNEQFF
TRBJ2-7 | few | TRBD2 | TRBV28 | TGTGCCAGCAGCCAACGACTAGCGGGATCTTACGAGCAGTACTTC | CASSQRLAGSYEQYF
TRBJ2-1 | NA | NA | TRBV5-1 | TGCGCCAGCAGCTTAGACGGGAACTACAATGAGCAGTTCTTC | CASSLDGNYNEQFF
TRBJ1-6 | NA | TRBD1 | TRBV27 | TGTGCCAGCACCTTCGGACAGGGCTCAGACAATTCACCCCTCCACTTT | CASTFGQGSDNSPLHF
TRBJ2-3 | NA | NA | TRBV5-4 | TGTGCCAGCAGCAAGACAGGGTTCGGTAGCGGGGACAACACAGATACGCAGTATTTT | CASSKTGFGSGDNTDTQYF
TRBJ1-2 | few | NA | TRBV29-1 | TGCAGCGTTGAAGATCCCAGGCGGGTTGGCTACACCTTC | CSVEDPRRVGYTF
TRBJ1-2 | NA | NA | TRBV10-1 | TGCGCCAGCAGAGAGCGGACAGAAAACTATGGCTACACCTTC | CASRERTENYGYTF
TRBJ2-3 | NA | TRBD2 | TRBV7-7 | TGTGCTAGCAGCTCACTCCCCCAACTAGCGGGTCCCTATTTT | CASSSLPQLAGPYF
TRBJ2-2 | NA | TRBD2 | TRBV7-3 | TGTGCCAGCACTCCAAGCGGGGTAACCGGGGAGCTGTTTTTT | CASTPSGVTGELFF
TRBJ1-2 | NA | NA | TRBV2 | TGTGCCAGCAGTCCAGACAGACGGTATGGCTACACCTTC | CASSPDRRYGYTF
TRBJ2-2 | NA | NA | TRBV29-1 | TGCAGCGTTTCAGGGGTTAGGGCCGGGGAGCTGTTTTTT | CSVSGVRAGELFF
TRBJ1-2 | NA | NA | TRBV28 | TGTGCCAGCAGTCCAGACTTCAGGGGAACGGATGGCTACACCTTC | CASSPDFRGTDGYTF
TRBJ2-1 | few | TRBD2 | TRBV2 | TGTGCCAGCACCCCTCGGACTAGCGGGAGGAGAAATGAGCAGTTCTTC | CASTPRTSGRRNEQFF
TRBJ2-2 | NA | TRBD1 | TRBV18 | TGTGCCAGCTCACCCCAGGGGGCAGTCACCGGGGAGCTGTTTTTT | CASSPQGAVTGELFF
TRBJ1-2 | NA | TRBD1 | TRBV6-5 | TGTGCCAGCAGGGGCTCGACAGGGGCGAGTTACGGCTACACCTTC | CASRGSTGASYGYTF
TRBJ1-1 | NA | NA | TRBV2 | TGTGCCAGCAGTGTACAGGCGAACACTGAAGCTTTCTTT | CASSVQANTEAFF
TRBJ2-5 | NA | TRBD1 | TRBV5-6 | TGTGCCAGCAGCGGGGACAGGGGTCGCGTGACCCAGTACTTC | CASSGDRGRVTQYF
TRBJ1-1 | NA | NA | TRBV6-5 | TGTGCCAGCAGTTACGGCGGGGGGGGGAACACTGAAGCTTTCTTT | CASSYGGGGNTEAFF
TRBJ2-3 | once | TRBD2 | TRBV5-1 | TGCGCCAGCAGCTTACTTAATGGGCGGGAGACGCAGTATTTT | CASSLLNGRETQYF
TRBJ1-1 | NA | TRBD1 | TRBV4-1 | TGCGCCAGCCATGGACAGGCCCTTCCCATGAACACTGAAGCTTTCTTT | CASHGQALPMNTEAFF
TRBJ2-7 | NA | TRBD1 | TRBV10-3 | TGTGCCACAGGGGGGCGGACAGGGGGCTCCTACGAGCAGTACTTC | CATGGRTGGSYEQYF
TRBJ1-2 | NA | TRBD1 | TRBV9 | TGTGCCAGCAGCCCTGGGACAGGGATCTATGGCTACACCTTC | CASSPGTGIYGYTF
TRBJ2-3 | few | NA | TRBV11-1 | TGTGCCAGCAGCATCGTCAGGGGAGTCACAGATACGCAGTATTTT | CASSIVRGVTDTQYF
TRBJ2-1 | NA | TRBD1 | TRBV27 | TGTGCCAGCAGTTTTGGACAGGGGACGAAGCAGTTCTTC | CASSFGQGTKQFF
TRBJ1-2 | NA | TRBD1 | TRBV7-9 | TGTGCCAGCAGCCCAGGGACAGGGGGGTATGGCTACACCTTC | CASSPGTGGYGYTF
TRBJ2-2 | NA | TRBD2 | TRBV10-1 | TGCGCCAGCAGCTCGCCGGGACTAGCGGGGGACTCTAACACCGGGGAGCTGTTTTTT | CASSSPGLAGDSNTGELFF
TRBJ1-1 | NA | NA | TRBV18 | TGTGCCAGCTCTACAGGGCAGAACACTGAAGCTTTCTTT | CASSTGQNTEAFF
TRBJ2-3 | NA | TRBD1 | TRBV18 | TGTGCCAGCTCACCACAGAGGACAGGTGGAGATACGCAGTATTTT | CASSPQRTGGDTQYF
TRBJ2-7 | NA | TRBD2 | TRBV6-5 | TGTGCCAGCAGAAAGACTAGCGGGACTTACGAGCAGTACTTC | CASRKTSGTYEQYF
TRBJ2-5 | NA | TRBD2 | TRBV7-7 | TGTGCTAGCAGCCCGGCGGGGGGAAGGGAGACCCAGTACTTC | CASSPAGGRETQYF
TRBJ2-5 | NA | NA | TRBV7-9 | TGTGCCAGCAGCTTAGAGATAGCCCAGTACTTC | CASSLEIAQYF
TRBJ1-1 | NA | TRBD1 | TRBV18 | TGTGCCAGCTCACCAGCGGGACAGGGGAACACTGAAGCTTTCTTT | CASSPAGQGNTEAFF
TRBJ2-1 | NA | NA | TRBV2 | TGTGCCAGCAGTGAAGCGCTACCTCGGGGGAATGAGCAGTTCTTC | CASSEALPRGNEQFF
TRBJ1-6 | NA | NA | TRBV27 | TGTGCCAGCAGTTTCGGGCAGGGGAATTCACCCCTCCACTTT | CASSFGQGNSPLHF
TRBJ1-1 | few | NA | TRBV11-2 | TGTGCCAGCAGCTTAGGTTTGGGGGCGGTGGCTTTCTTT | CASSLGLGAVAFF
TRBJ1-5 | NA | NA | TRBV19 | TGTGCCAGTAGTGGATGGTTCGAGGGCAATCAGCCCCAGCATTTT | CASSGWFEGNQPQHF
TRBJ1-6 | few | NA | TRBV20-1 | TGCAGTGGGGGCCTTAATTCACCCCTCCACTTT | CSGGLNSPLHF
TRBJ2-1 | NA | TRBD2 | TRBV10-1 | TGCGCCGCGGGAGATCCGTCGAGCAATGAGCAGTTCTTC | CAAGDPSSNEQFF